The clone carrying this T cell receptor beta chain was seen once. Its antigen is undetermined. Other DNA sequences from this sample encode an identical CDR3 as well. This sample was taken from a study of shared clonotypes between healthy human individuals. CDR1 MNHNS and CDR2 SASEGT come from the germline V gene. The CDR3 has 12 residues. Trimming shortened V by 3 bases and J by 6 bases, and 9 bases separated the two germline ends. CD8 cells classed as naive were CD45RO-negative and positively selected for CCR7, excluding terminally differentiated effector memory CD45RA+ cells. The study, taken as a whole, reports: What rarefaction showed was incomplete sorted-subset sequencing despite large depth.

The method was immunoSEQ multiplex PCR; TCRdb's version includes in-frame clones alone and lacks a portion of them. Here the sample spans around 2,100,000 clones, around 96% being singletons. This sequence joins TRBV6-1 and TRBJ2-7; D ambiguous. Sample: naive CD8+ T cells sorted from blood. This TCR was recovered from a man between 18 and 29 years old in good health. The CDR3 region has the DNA TGTGCCAGCAGTGAGACCGGAAGCGAGCAGTACTTC. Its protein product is CASSETGSEQYF.